The 3 T cell receptor beta chains reported below all come from one sample, sequenced in a study of vaccination and CD4 T cells after COVID-19 (dated by TCRdb to about 2022). The sample's treatment or condition label, decoded: approximately 9-day PBMC culture with coronavirus spike peptide pools or control peptides (ViraFEST assay). These receptors' targets are unknown. Preparation of the library involved PCR. Data came from an Illumina iSeq 100. DNA from cultured CD4+ T cells underwent TCR sequencing with the Oncomine TCR Beta short-read assay at the Johns Hopkins FTIC core. Clones were called with MiXCR by TCRdb after fastp trimmed the public reads at Q25, and only in-frame beta chains were retained. Each record represents a unique CDR3 protein, reported with the most common genes and DNA among its rows. This sample has approximately 15,000 distinct CDR3 sequences in its table, and roughly 54% of those were observed once. More than 10% of the sample is held by the ten biggest clonotypes.

The sample consisted of CD4+ T cells from blood, cultured in vitro. These receptors all come from a human donor who had recovered from COVID-19.

This chain links TRBV5-1 with TRBJ1-1; D gene uncertain. Trimming removed 0 bases from V and 4 bases from J, with 7 bases in between. This CDR3 is 13 amino acids long. The germline gives CDR1 SGHRS, CDR2 YFSETQ. The CDR3 DNA follows: TGCGCCAGCAGCTTGGAATGGGGCACTGAAGCTTTCTTT. It specifies CASSLEWGTEAFF.

The genes are TRBV2 and TRBJ1-4; 8 bases map to TRBD1. After removal of 4 bases from V and 4 bases from J, the junction contained 5 bases not matched to a gene. Germline CDR1 reads SNHLY; CDR2 reads FYNNEI. The CDR3 is 15 amino acids. Here the CDR3 reads CASSADRGLNEKLFF. CDR3 DNA sequence: TGTGCCAGCAGTGCCGACAGGGGACTTAATGAAAAACTGTTTTTT.

J is TRBJ1-1 and V is TRBV29-1; a weak D match, TRBD1 (5 bases). The CDR3 runs to 13 residues. With 4 bases removed from V and 1 base from J, the gap between germline ends came to 10 bases. Germline V gene data show CDR1 as SQVTM and CDR2 as ANQGSEA. The CDR3 protein is CSVGKQANTEAFF. The CDR3 DNA is TGCAGCGTTGGAAAACAGGCGAACACTGAAGCTTTCTTT.